Listed below are T cell receptor beta chains from one sample, sequenced in a study of OX40 agonist ivuxolimab in advanced cancers. The table came from immunoSEQ multiplex PCR; TCRdb's copy has only in-frame clones and leaves some out. The sample holds more than 45,000 clones, around four fifths seen once. Sequenced here: CD4+ or CD8+ T cells sorted from blood, sampled in a trial of the OX40 agonist ivuxolimab. The source is an adult with an advanced solid tumor such as melanoma, head and neck, liver or kidney cancer. The CDR3 runs from the conserved cysteine through the conserved F or W. The order of the fields is CDR3 length, V gene, J gene, clone size, D gene, CDR3 protein, CDR3 DNA. D genes are given only for firm matches. The size of a clone is reported for some rows only, either as once, few or many, or as a class for expanded clones.

>14|TRBV11-3|TRBJ2-1|NA|NA
CASSLDLGSIEQFF
TGTGCCAGCAGCTTAGATCTGGGTTCCATTGAGCAGTTCTTC
>13|TRBV2|TRBJ2-7|NA|NA
CVQGGPSSYEQYF
TGTGTGCAGGGGGGGCCAAGCTCCTACGAGCAGTACTTC
>13|TRBV2|TRBJ1-5|NA|NA
CASSVWGKEPQHF
TGTGCCAGCAGTGTATGGGGGAAGGAGCCCCAGCATTTT
>15|TRBV28|TRBJ2-1|once|TRBD2
CASTSSGGAVNEQFF
TGTGCCAGCACCTCAAGCGGGGGGGCGGTCAATGAGCAGTTCTTC
>15|TRBV7-8|TRBJ1-4|NA|TRBD1
CASSSDRAAGEKLFF
TGTGCCAGCAGCTCCGACAGGGCGGCAGGTGAAAAACTGTTTTTT
>14|TRBV30|TRBJ1-3|NA|NA
CAWAGGSPGNTIYF
TGTGCCTGGGCCGGGGGGTCCCCTGGAAACACCATATATTTT
>15|TRBV7-2|TRBJ1-3|NA|NA
CASSLEILEGNTIYF
TGTGCCAGCAGCTTAGAGATTCTGGAAGGAAACACCATATATTTT
>13|TRBV30|TRBJ1-1|few|NA
CAWKYYGQIEAFF
TGTGCCTGGAAGTATTACGGACAGATAGAAGCTTTCTTT
>16|TRBV5-1|TRBJ2-3|NA|TRBD2
CASSVSSSGATDTQYF
TGCGCCAGCAGCGTCTCGTCTAGCGGGGCGACAGATACGCAGTATTTT
>15|TRBV18|TRBJ2-3|NA|NA
CASSPLYSDTDTQYF
TGTGCCAGCTCACCACTTTACAGTGACACAGATACGCAGTATTTT
>14|TRBV7-2|TRBJ1-3|NA|TRBD1
CASRPGTEGNTIYF
TGTGCCAGCAGGCCCGGGACAGAGGGAAACACCATATATTTT
>17|TRBV5-5|TRBJ2-3|NA|TRBD2
CASSLGPAGGPGDTQYF
TGTGCCAGCAGCTTGGGCCCAGCGGGGGGGCCGGGGGATACGCAGTATTTT
>11|TRBV7-6|TRBJ1-1|NA|NA
CASSMTVGAFF
TGTGCCAGCAGCATGACAGTTGGAGCTTTCTTT
>15|TRBV27|TRBJ1-6|NA|NA
CASSLRTRYNSPLHF
TGTGCCAGCAGTTTACGAACTAGATATAATTCACCCCTCCACTTT
>15|TRBV7-2|TRBJ1-1|NA|TRBD1
CASSLARTGGTEAFF
TGTGCCAGCAGCTTAGCTAGGACAGGGGGAACTGAAGCTTTCTTT
>17|TRBV2|TRBJ2-2|NA|TRBD1
CASSEDRGRRRTGELFF
TGTGCCAGCAGTGAAGACAGGGGGCGAAGGCGCACCGGGGAGCTGTTTTTT
>13|TRBV10-3|TRBJ2-6|few|NA
CATSLPGANVLTF
TGTGCCACCTCCTTGCCTGGGGCCAACGTCCTGACTTTC
>14|TRBV6-6|TRBJ2-7|NA|NA
CASSPSGGGTEQYF
TGTGCCAGCAGTCCCTCCGGAGGGGGCACCGAGCAGTACTTC
>15|TRBV7-6|TRBJ2-7|NA|TRBD1
CASTLGTAGVQEQYF
TGTGCCAGCACCCTAGGGACAGCCGGGGTTCAAGAGCAGTACTTC
>14|TRBV2|TRBJ1-1|NA|NA
CASQSDSGNTEAFF
TGTGCCAGCCAATCCGACAGCGGGAACACTGAAGCTTTCTTT
>14|TRBV11-3|TRBJ1-2|NA|NA
CASSPQAENYGYTF
TGTGCCAGCAGCCCGCAGGCCGAAAACTATGGCTACACCTTC
>13|TRBV18|TRBJ2-7|NA|NA
CASSPQGFDEQYF
TGTGCCAGCTCACCACAGGGGTTCGACGAGCAGTACTTC
>13|TRBV6-5|TRBJ1-2|NA|NA
CASGSISGGGYTF
TGTGCCAGCGGTAGTATTAGCGGTGGTGGCTACACCTTC